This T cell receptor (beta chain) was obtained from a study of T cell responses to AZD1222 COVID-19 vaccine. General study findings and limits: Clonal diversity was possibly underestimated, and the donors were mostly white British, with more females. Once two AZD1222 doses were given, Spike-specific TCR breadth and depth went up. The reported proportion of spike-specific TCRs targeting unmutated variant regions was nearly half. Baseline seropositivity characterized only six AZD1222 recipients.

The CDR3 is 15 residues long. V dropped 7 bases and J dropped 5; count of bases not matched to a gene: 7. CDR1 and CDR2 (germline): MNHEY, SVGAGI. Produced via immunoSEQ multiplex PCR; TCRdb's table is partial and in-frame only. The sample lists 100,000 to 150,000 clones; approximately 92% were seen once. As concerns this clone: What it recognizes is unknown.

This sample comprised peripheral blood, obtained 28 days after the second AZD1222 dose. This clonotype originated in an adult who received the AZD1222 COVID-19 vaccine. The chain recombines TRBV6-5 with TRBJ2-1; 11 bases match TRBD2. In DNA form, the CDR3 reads TGTGCCAGCATTAACCTAGCGGGGGGCCACAATGAGCAGTTCTTC. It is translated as CASINLAGGHNEQFF.